Below, 20 T cell receptor beta chains from the same sample are listed, as sequenced in a study of CXCR3-negative and CXCR3-positive naive CD8 T cells. The authors made the TRB cDNA libraries by 5' RACE using UMI labels. From the 5' RACE reads, TCRdb lists one entry per CDR3 protein and no DNA. This sample's table reports 150,000 or so distinct CDR3 sequences. Input material: naive CXCR3- CD8+ T cells from blood. Subset defined: CD45RO-CCR7+CD27+CD95- naive CD8+ T cells lacking CXCR3 (TNR3-). These receptors all come from a human donor in good health. Some clones in this sample may be carry-over from other donors' samples.

The chain has TRBV15 and TRBJ1-2; TCRdb designates TRBD1, a call that cannot be tested without DNA. CDR1 is LNHNV and CDR2 is YYDKDF in the germline V gene (reference sequence). The CDR3 has 15 residues. The CDR3 is CATSPGRLIAYGYTF.

The chain is built from TRBV27 and TRBJ1-1. The CDR3 is made up of 13 amino acids. Germline lookup yields CDR1 MNHEY and CDR2 SMNVEV (reference sequence). CDR3 in amino acids: CASSSSGTTEAFF.

The V gene is TRBV2, the J gene TRBJ2-7; TCRdb picks TRBD2, but there is no DNA to check that call. The CDR3 runs 16 residues. Germline V gene sequence: CDR1 SNHLY, CDR2 FYNNEI. CDR3 residues: CASSEFDGASGYEQYF.

This sequence joins TRBV7-6 and TRBJ2-3; no DNA is available, so the TRBD1 call from TCRdb remains unchecked. Germline CDR1 is SGHVS and CDR2 is FNYEAQ. This CDR3 has 17 amino acids. The CDR3 region is CASSRSGGAGATDTQYF.

The chain recombines TRBV7-9 with TRBJ2-1; without DNA, the TCRdb call of TRBD2 cannot be checked. The CDR3 loop spans 17 amino acids. Germline V CDR1 and CDR2: SEHNR, FQNEAQ (reference sequence). This CDR3 is CASWGPTSGVSYNEQFF. Full variable domain (missing parts from reference TRBV7-9 and TRBJ2-1): DTGVSQNPRHKITKRGQNVTFRCDPISEHNRLYWYRQTLGQGPEFLTYFQNEAQLEKSRLLSDRFSAERPKGSFSTLEIQRTEQGDSAMYLCASWGPTSGVSYNEQFFGPGTRLTVL.

V gene TRBV15 combines with J gene TRBJ2-1; TCRdb reports TRBD1, a call that lacks DNA to check it against. CDR1 is LNHNV and CDR2 is YYDKDF in the germline V gene (reference sequence). The CDR3 is made up of 15 amino acids. The CDR3 is CATSIQRGGRNEQFF.

The chain links TRBV6-4 to TRBJ1-2; no DNA is available, so the TRBD1 call from TCRdb remains unchecked. Per the germline V gene, CDR1 is MRHNA and CDR2 is SNTAGT. The CDR3 length is 13 residues. The CDR3 sequence is CASSESRRGGYTF.

The chain recombines TRBV5-1 with TRBJ2-1; there is no DNA to check the TCRdb D call of TRBD2. The CDR3 has 15 residues. The germline V gene has CDR1 SGHRS and CDR2 YFSETQ. CDR3 amino acids: CASSFSLGLGVEQFF. The full variable domain, rest sourced from reference TRBV5-1 and TRBJ2-1, is KAGVTQTPRYLIKTRGQQVTLSCSPISGHRSVSWYQQTPGQGLQFLFEYFSETQRNKGNFPGRFSGRQFSNSRSEMNVSTLELGDSALYLCASSFSLGLGVEQFFGPGTRLTVL.

V usage is TRBV25-1 and J usage is TRBJ2-7. The CDR3 has 12 residues. Germline loops: CDR1 MGHDK, CDR2 SYGVNS. This CDR3 is CASSEGGDEQYF.

The chain joins TRBV5-6 to TRBJ1-2; TCRdb indicates TRBD1, and absent DNA this call remains unverified. Germline V CDR1 and CDR2: SGHDT, YYEEEE. The CDR3 contains 14 residues. Here the CDR3 reads CASSEGFLGYGYTF.

CDR3 protein: CASSPGGSYEQYF. The V and J genes are TRBV7-9 and TRBJ2-7; TCRdb's assignment of TRBD1 cannot be checked, as there is no DNA. The length of the CDR3 is 13 residues. Germline V CDR1 and CDR2: SEHNR, FQNEAQ (reference sequence).

This chain uses TRBV30 with TRBJ2-2. This CDR3 region has 13 residues. Per the germline V gene, CDR1 is GTSNPN and CDR2 is SVGIG (reference sequence). The CDR3 sequence: CAWSSGLTGELFF.

The J gene is TRBJ2-3, the V gene TRBV5-6. Germline-derived CDR1 and CDR2 are SGHDT and YYEEEE. The CDR3 runs to 15 residues. CDR3 amino acids: CASSLPRTSTDTQYF. Full variable domain (outside the CDR3, taken from reference TRBV5-6 and TRBJ2-3): DAGVTQSPTHLIKTRGQQVTLRCSPKSGHDTVSWYQQALGQGPQFIFQYYEEEERQRGNFPDRFSGHQFPNYSSELNVNALLLGDSALYLCASSLPRTSTDTQYFGPGTRLTVL.

The chain has TRBV12-3 or TRBV12-4 and TRBJ2-5; the TCRdb D gene call, TRBD2, has no DNA to confirm it. The CDR3 is 15 residues long. CDR3 amino acids: CASSFRERGKETQYF.

The chain joins TRBV4-1 to TRBJ2-3. The CDR3 has 12 amino acids. Germline V gene sequence: CDR1 MGHRA, CDR2 YSYEKL. The CDR3 is CASSPDGDTQYF.

CDR3: CASSLAGGSDTQYF. J is TRBJ2-3 and V is TRBV7-3; without DNA, the TCRdb call of TRBD1 cannot be checked. The CDR3 covers 14 residues. Germline V CDR1 and CDR2: SGHTA, FQGTGA.

The chain joins TRBV5-6 to TRBJ2-1; TCRdb's D call, TRBD2, is unchecked because there is no DNA. CDR3 size: 17 residues. Per the germline V gene, CDR1 is SGHDT and CDR2 is YYEEEE. The CDR3 is CASSLVSSGGPYNEQFF.

The chain is built from TRBV28 and TRBJ2-7; TCRdb gives TRBD1 as the D gene, but with no DNA this cannot be confirmed. Germline V gene lookup returns CDR1 MDHEN and CDR2 SYDVKM. There are 14 residues in the CDR3. CDR3 sequence reads: CASSSTGSSYQQYF.

The chain has TRBV28 and TRBJ2-3; TCRdb's D call of TRBD2 is untestable without DNA. CDR1 MDHEN and CDR2 SYDVKM come from the germline V gene. The CDR3 is made up of 14 amino acids. This chain's CDR3 is CASSLGLAAHTQYF.

This rearrangement joins TRBV20-1 to TRBJ2-6. Per the germline V gene, CDR1 is DFQATT and CDR2 is SNEGSKA (reference sequence). The CDR3 consists of 13 residues. CDR3 region: CSARGHGANVLTF.